Below are 8 T cell receptor beta chains sequenced from a single sample in a study of cytotoxic CD8 clonotypes in ibrutinib-treated CLL (dated by TCRdb to the early 2020s). What the time point label conveys for this sample: about twelve months on ibrutinib. The library was made by the immunoSEQ multiplex PCR assay. Sourced from immuneACCESS, this table was stored by TCRdb with only in-frame sequences that have V and J called. A share of the clones is absent; for the studies checked, an unresolved V gene accounts for under half, and the remainder has no known explanation. The sample table contains around 70,000 clones; only one count was recorded for approximately 90% of them. The leading ten clones occupy around 3.3% of the sample. The material was PBMCs, obtained after 12 months of ibrutinib treatment. The receptor set was obtained from a human donor with chronic lymphocytic leukemia.

The CDR3 DNA reads TGTGCCTGGAGTGTCTCGGCAGATACGCAGTATTTT. This encodes CAWSVSADTQYF. This sequence joins TRBV30 and TRBJ2-3; D is unclear. The germline gives CDR1 GTSNPN, CDR2 SVGIG (reference sequence). V gave up 0 bases and J gave up 4 bases, with 5 bases separating them. The CDR3 consists of 12 residues.

The genes are TRBV7-7 and TRBJ2-2, with 11 bases that match TRBD2. This CDR3 has 16 residues. The ends lost 6 bases at V and 4 bases at J; junction bases unmatched: 7. CDR1 SSHAT and CDR2 FNYEAQ come from the germline V gene (reference sequence). CDR3 protein: CASSRTTSGATGELFF. CDR3 coding DNA: TGTGCCAGCAGTCGCACGACTAGCGGGGCCACCGGGGAGCTGTTTTTT. The full variable domain, completed using reference TRBV7-7 and TRBJ2-2, is GAGVSQSPRYKVTKRGQDVTLRCDPISSHATLYWYQQALGQGPEFLTYFNYEAQPDKSGLPSDRFSAERPEGSISTLTIQRTEQRDSAMYRCASSRTTSGATGELFFGEGSRLTVL.

This clone was picked up one time. The chain joins TRBV6-1 to TRBJ2-7; 8 bases fit TRBD1. Per the germline V gene, CDR1 is MNHNS and CDR2 is SASEGT. The CDR3 runs to 15 residues. Trimming removed 7 bases from V and 2 bases from J; junction bases left unmatched: 10. CDR3 in amino acids: CASTYRTGIPYEQYF. The CDR3 nucleotides read TGTGCCAGCACCTACCGGACAGGGATCCCCTACGAGCAGTACTTC.

The gene calls are TRBV4-1 and TRBJ2-5; D is undetermined. Germline V gene sequence: CDR1 MGHRA, CDR2 YSYEKL. Trimming removed 4 bases at V and 5 bases at J, with 14 bases between. CDR3 length equals 14 residues. CDR3 in amino acids: CASSPYGDSETQYF. In DNA, the CDR3 is TGCGCCAGCAGCCCTTACGGAGATTCGGAGACCCAGTACTTC.

The rearrangement uses TRBV7-6 and TRBJ2-3; 9 nucleotides align to TRBD2. CDR3 size: 20 residues. Germline V CDR1 and CDR2: SGHVS, FNYEAQ. The trim removed 3 bases at V and 0 bases at J, leaving 16 bases unmatched. CDR3 sequence: CASSFRSRGLAGLSTDTQYF. In DNA, the CDR3 is TGTGCCAGCAGCTTTAGATCCAGGGGTCTAGCGGGACTTAGCACAGATACGCAGTATTTT.

This clone was seen once. The gene calls are TRBV7-2 and TRBJ2-1; possible D gene TRBD1, 5 bases. The CDR3 is 15 residues long. The germline gives CDR1 SGHTA, CDR2 FQGNSA. V was shortened by 5 bases and J by 1 base, with 12 bases between the two germline ends. The CDR3 coding sequence is TGTGCCAGCAGCCCAGGGATGTGGTCCTACAATGAGCAGTTCTTC. It encodes CASSPGMWSYNEQFF.

The chain uses TRBV9 and TRBJ2-1; the match to TRBD2 covers 7 bases. Germline V gene sequence: CDR1 SGDLS, CDR2 YYNGEE. V was pared by 3 bases and J by 7 bases, with 19 bases of the junction left unmatched. The CDR3 totals 18 residues. CDR3: CASSAQTTGRELRNEQFF. The CDR3 DNA follows: TGTGCCAGCAGCGCCCAAACAACCGGGCGGGAGCTGAGGAATGAGCAGTTCTTC.

This clone was observed a handful of times. The rearrangement joins TRBV7-8 to TRBJ1-3, with D hard to call. V dropped 5 bases and J dropped 8 bases, with 10 bases sitting between them. In germline, CDR1 is SGHVS, CDR2 FQNEAQ. This CDR3 has 12 residues. Here the CDR3 reads CASSPSPYTIYF. CDR3 DNA sequence: TGTGCCAGCAGCCCCTCGCCTTACACCATATATTTT.